Listed here is a single T cell receptor (beta chain). This entry is derived from a study of shared clonotypes between healthy human individuals. The wider study: Participating donors consisted of a couple of women and three men aged 18 to 49. For every donor, three CD4 naive, three CD4 memory, two CD8 naive and one CD8 memory plates were used.

Deletions cut 6 bases from V and 5 bases from J, with 11 bases between. Germline V gene data show CDR1 as SNHLY and CDR2 as FYNNEI. There are 13 residues in the CDR3. Sequencing used immunoSEQ multiplex PCR; TCRdb keeps in-frame clones, though not all of them. The sample has some 1,100,000 clones; about 84% are singletons. The sequence was collected from a man between 18 and 35 years old in good health. Some clones in this sample may be carry-over from other donors' samples. Specimen: memory CD4+ T cells from PBMCs. Stated subset: CD45RA-negative fraction. The chain uses TRBV2 and TRBJ1-5; D ambiguous. CDR3 sequence: CASSVGSDQPQHF. CDR3 sequence (DNA): TGTGCCAGCAGCGTCGGTAGTGATCAGCCCCAGCATTTT.